This T cell receptor (beta chain) was obtained from a study of blood T cell repertoires in COVID-19. The CDR3 is 14 residues long. V was clipped by 4 bases and J by 1 base, with 10 bases between them. Looked up from germline, CDR1 is LGHDT and CDR2 is YNNKEL (reference sequence). Contact with a PCR-confirmed or clinician-diagnosed COVID-19 case occurred within 2 weeks of entry. The assay was immunoSEQ multiplex PCR, and TCRdb's table has in-frame clones only and misses some. The sample lists 300,000 to 400,000 clones; roughly 85% were seen once. The material sequenced was PBMCs or T cells enriched from blood (not recorded which). The chain has TRBV3-1 (or the pseudogene TRBV3-2) and TRBJ1-1; D not resolved. This sequence originates from a woman in her twenties or thirties who had been exposed to COVID-19. In DNA, the CDR3 is TGTGCCAGCAGCCCCTCTCACAGGAACACTGAAGCTTTCTTT. This encodes CASSPSHRNTEAFF.